This T cell receptor beta chain was obtained from a study of T cells of healthy individuals listed by TCRdb under 2018. The library relied on 5' RACE. Sequencing instrument: Illumina MiSeq. Starting from the raw public reads, TCRdb applied fastp trimming at Q25, assembled clones with MiXCR and retained in-frame beta chains. CDR3 protein duplicates are merged, each entry listing the most common genes and DNA. Here the sample has 38,000 or so distinct CDR3 sequences; 4% to 5% occur a single time. The ten top clones hold less than 9.5% of the sample. This clonotype was counted at least ten times. Its cognate antigen has yet to be identified. No clone much larger than this one lies a single base away; base qualities are absent. The CDR3 holds 15 amino acids from the cysteine to the phenylalanine. The only DNA kept is the CDR3, 45 bases in frame from the first base. The germline V gene yields ENHRY for CDR1 and SYGVKD for CDR2. V is cut by 3 bases and J by 5 bases, and the space between the germline ends is 14 bases.

The chain is made from TRBV10-3 and TRBJ2-1; the D segment could be TRBD2, given 5 matching bases. The TCR comes from a human donor in good health. The DNA sequence is TGTGCCATCAGTGACTCCCCCGGGGAGAACAATGAGCAGTTCTTC. It translates as CAISDSPGENNEQFF.